The 30 T cell receptor beta chains below all came from one sample that was sequenced in a study of blood T cell repertoires in COVID-19. Using immunoSEQ multiplex PCR, the repertoire was profiled, and TCRdb retains in-frame clones only, with some absent. The sample holds 150,000 to 200,000 clones; around 86% are singletons and the top ten take 7.5% to 10%. The source material was peripheral blood. Receptors were obtained from a man aged 45-65 years with active or convalescent COVID-19.

V gene TRBV6-2 or TRBV6-3 combines with J gene TRBJ2-5; 9 bases are a match to TRBD1. V shed 6 bases, J shed 4 bases, and the junction held 9 bases outside the gene matches. Germline CDR1 is MNHEY and CDR2 is SVGEGT. CDR3 length: 15 amino acids. DNA of the CDR3: TGTGCCAGCAGCACCGGGACAGGGCGAGGAGAGACCCAGTACTTC. Translation: CASSTGTGRGETQYF.

This chain joins TRBV4-1 and TRBJ2-7; no clear D. This CDR3 is 12 amino acids long. V was clipped by 0 bases and J by 6 bases, with 6 bases between them. Germline CDR1 MGHRA, CDR2 YSYEKL. Here the CDR3 DNA reads TGCGCCAGCAGCCAAGATATGTTCGAGCAGTACTTC. This codes for CASSQDMFEQYF.

The V call is TRBV23-1, the J call TRBJ1-4; D gene unclear. TRBV23-1 qualifies as an ORF whose function is uncertain. The CDR3 spans 8 residues. V lost 6 bases and J 16 bases, leaving 6 bases between the germline ends. This CDR3 is CASRTQFF. For the CDR3, the DNA is TGCGCCAGCAGGACACAGTTTTTT.

The chain joins TRBV27 to TRBJ2-7, with 14 bases matching TRBD2. CDR3 length: 17 residues. V trimming: 5 bases; J trimming: 2 bases; junction bases outside the gene matches: 8. Germline loops: CDR1 MNHEY, CDR2 SMNVEV (reference sequence). DNA of the CDR3: TGTGCCAGCAGTCCTTATGGACTAGCGGGAGGCCCCTACGAGCAGTACTTC. Translating gives CASSPYGLAGGPYEQYF.

The rearrangement joins TRBV6-2 or TRBV6-3 to TRBJ2-7, with 12 positions matching TRBD2. CDR1 MNHEY and CDR2 SVGEGT come from the germline V gene. The ends lost 5 bases at V and 3 bases at J; junction bases unmatched: 14. The CDR3 length is 18 residues. The CDR3 loop reads CASSALVPLAGGHYEQYF. The CDR3 nucleotides are TGTGCCAGCAGTGCTCTCGTCCCTCTAGCGGGAGGGCACTACGAGCAGTACTTC.

This clone has only one observation. The chain links TRBV6-5 to TRBJ2-1; 8 bases agree with TRBD2. The CDR3 covers 15 residues. CDR1 is MNHEY and CDR2 is SVGAGI in the germline V gene. V gave up 5 bases and J gave up 6 bases; unmatched junction bases: 9. The CDR3 loop is CASSIRGGNSNEQFF. The CDR3 DNA sequence: TGTGCCAGCAGTATACGGGGGGGCAACAGCAATGAGCAGTTCTTC.

The CDR3 loop is CASSPLDRGRAANEKLFF. CDR3 sequence (DNA): TGTGCCAGCAGCCCCCTGGACAGGGGGCGCGCGGCTAATGAAAAACTGTTTTTT. The J gene is TRBJ1-4, the V gene TRBV7-2, with 11 positions matching TRBD1. CDR1 is SGHTA and CDR2 is FQGNSA in the germline V gene. Trimming cost V 5 bases and J 3 bases; bases outside gene matches: 11. CDR3 size: 18 residues.

In this sample, this clone turned up once. This chain joins TRBV7-3 and TRBJ1-1; no definite D call. Looked up from germline, CDR1 is SGHTA and CDR2 is FQGTGA. This CDR3 has 14 amino acids. Trimming left V 0 bases short and J 3 bases short, with 8 bases between. CDR3 in amino acids: CASSLTLSDTEAFF. Here the CDR3 DNA reads TGTGCCAGCAGCTTAACCTTGTCAGACACTGAAGCTTTCTTT.

This chain uses TRBV7-3 with TRBJ2-1; 7 positions agree with TRBD1. The CDR3 totals 15 residues. After removal of 4 bases from V and 2 bases from J, the junction contained 5 bases not matched to a gene. In germline, CDR1 is SGHTA, CDR2 FQGTGA. Here the CDR3 reads CASSSSQGAYNEQFF. The CDR3 coding sequence is TGTGCCAGCAGCTCTTCGCAGGGGGCCTACAATGAGCAGTTCTTC. Based on the CDR3 plus reference TRBV7-3 and TRBJ2-1, the full variable domain is GAGVSQTPSNKVTEKGKYVELRCDPISGHTALYWYRQSLGQGPEFLIYFQGTGAADDSGLPNDRFFAVRPEGSVSTLKIQRTERGDSAVYLCASSSSQGAYNEQFFGPGTRLTVL.

The chain combines TRBV6-5 with TRBJ2-7, with D hard to call. Trimming removed 2 bases from V and 3 bases from J, with 2 bases in between. This CDR3 is 11 amino acids long. The germline V gene encodes CDR1 MNHEY and CDR2 SVGAGI. The CDR3 DNA reads as TGTGCCAGCAGTTACCTCTACGAGCAGTACTTC. Its translation: CASSYLYEQYF.

The chain carries TRBV18 and TRBJ1-4, with a tentative D call TRBD1 (5 bases). Trimming took 4 bases from V and 8 from J, leaving 14 bases between them. This CDR3 has 14 amino acids. Germline CDR1 reads KGHSH; CDR2 reads LQKENI. CDR3 DNA: TGTGCCAGCTCACTTCCGGGACTGGACGAAAAACTGTTTTTT. It yields the protein CASSLPGLDEKLFF.

The CDR3 nucleotides are TGTGCTAGTGGTTTGGACAGGACCCGAGATCCCCTCCACTTT. Translation gives CASGLDRTRDPLHF. This chain connects TRBV12-5 to TRBJ1-6; a possible D gene is TRBD1 (5 bases). CDR1 and CDR2 (germline): LGHNT, FRNRAP. V was pared by 1 base and J by 13 bases, with 14 bases between. The CDR3 is 14 residues long. Complete variable domain (other parts from reference TRBV12-5 and TRBJ1-6): DARVTQTPRHKVTEMGQEVTMRCQPILGHNTVFWYRQTMMQGLELLAYFRNRAPLDDSGMPKDRFSAEMPDATLATLKIQPSEPRDSAVYFCASGLDRTRDPLHFGNGTRLTVT.

V is TRBV7-9 and J is TRBJ2-7; weak D call: TRBD1 (5 bases). The V and J ends lost 6 bases and 2 bases respectively, with 14 bases between them. Per the germline V gene, CDR1 is SEHNR and CDR2 is FQNEAQ (reference sequence). The CDR3 has 14 residues. This CDR3 reads CASRYQGDTYEQYF. CDR3 in DNA: TGTGCCAGCAGATATCAGGGTGACACCTACGAGCAGTACTTC.

The CDR3 loop reads CASKWTDSNYGYTF. The CDR3 DNA sequence: TGTGCCAGCAAGTGGACAGACTCTAACTATGGCTACACCTTC. The V call is TRBV6-5, the J call TRBJ1-2, with D maybe TRBD1 (6 bases). Trimming cost V 7 bases and J 0 bases, with 12 bases left between them. The germline V gene encodes CDR1 MNHEY and CDR2 SVGAGI. The CDR3 is made up of 14 amino acids.

The chain joins TRBV28 to TRBJ1-5, with D possibly being TRBD1 (6 bases). This CDR3 has 14 amino acids. The germline V gene encodes CDR1 MDHEN and CDR2 SYDVKM. V lost 5 bases and J 3 bases, leaving 11 bases between the germline ends. The CDR3 DNA reads TGTGCCAGCAGTACCGGGACACACAATCAGCCCCAGCATTTT. It translates to CASSTGTHNQPQHF.

The J gene is TRBJ2-7, the V gene TRBV25-1; TRBD1 might be the D (6 bases). Trimming stripped 5 bases from V and 4 bases from J, with 9 bases between. CDR3 size: 12 residues. Per germline, CDR1 MGHDK and CDR2 SYGVNS. The CDR3 bases are TGTGCCAGCAGTCCCACAGGGTACGAGCAGTACTTC. Translated: CASSPTGYEQYF.

The V and J genes are TRBV11-2 and TRBJ2-2; weak D call: TRBD1 (6 bases). Germline V gene lookup returns CDR1 SGHAT and CDR2 FQNNGV. V lost 3 bases and J 3 bases, leaving 8 bases between the germline ends. The length of the CDR3 is 14 residues. DNA for the CDR3: TGTGCCAGCAGCTTTACAGGGTACACCGGGGAGCTGTTTTTT. This codes for CASSFTGYTGELFF.

This chain joins TRBV6-2 or TRBV6-3 and TRBJ2-7; 10 nucleotides line up with TRBD1. V shed 0 bases, J shed 5 bases, and the junction held 4 bases outside the gene matches. The CDR3 runs to 15 residues. Germline V gives CDR1 MNHEY, CDR2 SVGEGT. This CDR3 reads CASSYSVTGGNEQYF. CDR3 DNA: TGTGCCAGCAGTTACTCCGTGACAGGGGGCAACGAGCAGTACTTC.

This chain connects TRBV5-1 to TRBJ1-1, with D tentatively TRBD1 (5 bases). The germline gives CDR1 SGHRS, CDR2 YFSETQ. V lost 1 base and J lost 4, with 14 bases in between. The CDR3 spans 15 residues. The CDR3 loop reads CASSLTGPGGTEAFF. The CDR3, as DNA: TGCGCCAGCAGCTTGACAGGCCCCGGGGGCACTGAAGCTTTCTTT.

The CDR3 is CASSEGQDGYTF. CDR3 in DNA: TGTGCCAGCAGCGAAGGACAGGATGGCTACACCTTC. The rearrangement uses TRBV3-1 (or the pseudogene TRBV3-2) and TRBJ1-2; 7 bases align to TRBD1. This CDR3 comprises 12 residues. J was trimmed by 6 bases and V by 5 bases; bases with no gene match: 3. Per germline, CDR1 LGHDT and CDR2 YNNKEL (reference sequence).

The chain links TRBV7-2 to TRBJ1-2; possible D gene TRBD1, 6 bases. Germline CDR1 reads SGHTA; CDR2 reads FQGNSA. The CDR3 consists of 13 residues. Trimming stripped 4 bases from V and 1 base from J, with 7 bases between. For the CDR3, the DNA is TGTGCCAGCAGCTGGGACATTAACTATGGCTACACCTTC. This translates into CASSWDINYGYTF.

The chain is built from TRBV11-2 and TRBJ1-6; D gene uncertain. CDR1 SGHAT and CDR2 FQNNGV come from the germline V gene. The length of the CDR3 is 14 residues. V was trimmed by 3 bases and J by 8 bases, leaving 11 bases between them. CDR3 DNA: TGTGCCAGCAGCTTCGACACCTTTGATTCACCCCTCCACTTT. This translates into CASSFDTFDSPLHF.

The V gene is TRBV6-5, the J gene TRBJ1-2, with TRBD1 identical over 9 bases. The CDR3 runs to 14 residues. V shed 5 bases, J shed 3 bases, and the junction held 4 bases outside the gene matches. Germline loops: CDR1 MNHEY, CDR2 SVGAGI. The CDR3 spells CASSTGTGYYGYTF. CDR3 DNA sequence: TGTGCCAGCAGTACCGGGACAGGGTACTATGGCTACACCTTC.

This chain uses TRBV30 with TRBJ1-5; 7 bases map to TRBD1. Germline CDR1 GTSNPN, CDR2 SVGIG (reference sequence). Losses at the gene ends were 3 bases for V and 3 bases for J; bases not matched to a gene: 2. CDR3 length: 13 residues. CDR3 sequence: CAWRGQPNQPQHF. The DNA of the CDR3 is TGTGCCTGGAGGGGACAGCCCAATCAGCCCCAGCATTTT.

The V gene is TRBV9, the J gene TRBJ1-2, with D perhaps matching TRBD1 (5 bases). Germline CDR1 reads SGDLS; CDR2 reads YYNGEE. The V end was cut by 0 bases, the J end by 0 bases, with 9 bases between. The CDR3 contains 15 residues. The CDR3 nucleotides read TGTGCCAGCAGCGTAGCCGGGGGATCTAACTATGGCTACACCTTC. Translation gives CASSVAGGSNYGYTF.

The chain combines TRBV7-7 with TRBJ1-1; D is possibly TRBD1 (5 bases). V dropped 5 bases and J dropped 4 bases, with 14 bases sitting between them. The CDR3 sequence is 14 residues long. The germline gives CDR1 SSHAT, CDR2 FNYEAQ (reference sequence). The CDR3 nucleotides are TGTGCCAGCAGCGCATATCAGGGTAGCACTGAAGCTTTCTTT. Amino acids: CASSAYQGSTEAFF.

In its sample, this clone was seen once. The chain combines TRBV20-1 with TRBJ1-1; D uncertain. V shed 0 bases and J shed 4 bases, with 3 bases lying between them. Germline lookup yields CDR1 DFQATT and CDR2 SNEGSKA (reference sequence). The CDR3 extends over 11 amino acids. CDR3 nucleotides: TGCAGTGCTAGAGACGGCACTGAAGCTTTCTTT. It encodes CSARDGTEAFF.

This chain uses TRBV28 with TRBJ2-3; 8 bases match TRBD2. After removal of 3 bases from V and 9 bases from J, the junction contained 2 bases not matched to a gene. Germline lookup yields CDR1 MDHEN and CDR2 SYDVKM. This CDR3 is 12 amino acids long. The CDR3, as DNA: TGTGCCAGCAGTTTCTTAGCGGGGACGCAGTATTTT. Translated, it gives CASSFLAGTQYF.

The chain uses TRBV5-4 and TRBJ2-3; D is unclear. Germline V CDR1 and CDR2: SGHNT, YYREEE (reference sequence). The CDR3 sequence is 12 residues long. With 3 bases removed from V and 3 bases from J, the gap between germline ends came to 5 bases. DNA for the CDR3: TGTGCCAGCAGCTCTCCGACAGATACGCAGTATTTT. Its protein product is CASSSPTDTQYF.

The genes are TRBV28 and TRBJ2-2; 7 bases are a match to TRBD2. J gave up 2 bases and V 7 bases, and 10 bases lay outside the gene matches. Germline assignment: CDR1 MDHEN and CDR2 SYDVKM. The CDR3 has 16 amino acids. CDR3 sequence: CASKLTGTTNTGELFF. The CDR3 DNA follows: TGTGCCAGCAAGTTAACCGGGACTACTAACACCGGGGAGCTGTTTTTT.